A selection of T cell receptor beta chains follows, all from one sample in a study of shared clonotypes between healthy human individuals. The data were produced by immunoSEQ multiplex PCR, yet TCRdb's version contains in-frame clones alone and is incomplete. This table holds some 1 million clones, approximately 70% found once. The sequenced sample consisted of memory CD4+ T cells sorted from blood. Receptors were obtained from a man aged 18 to 29 in good health. Each CDR3 is given with its conserved first and last residue. A D gene is named only where the DNA matches it firmly. Rows give clone size only sometimes, using once, few, many, or a class for an expanded clone.

size,V,D,J,DNA,CDR3
.,TRBV10-3,.,TRBJ1-2,TGTGCCATCAGTGAGTCTACCAGGGGCTATGGCTACACCTTC,CAISESTRGYGYTF
many,TRBV4-1,.,TRBJ2-7,TGCGCCAGCAGCCAAGGGTTTCGAGGGATCTCCTACGAGCAGTACTTC,CASSQGFRGISYEQYF
.,TRBV5-1,.,TRBJ2-4,TGCGCCAGCAGCTTGGAACAGAACCCAGCCAAAAACATTCAGTACTTC,CASSLEQNPAKNIQYF
.,TRBV5-1,TRBD2,TRBJ2-2,TGCGCCAGCAGACTAGCGGGGAGCACCGGGGAGCTGTTTTTT,CASRLAGSTGELFF
once,TRBV18,TRBD1,TRBJ1-3,TGTGCCAGCTCAGCGGGACAGTCGATCTCTGGAAACACCATATATTTT,CASSAGQSISGNTIYF
.,TRBV7-2,.,TRBJ1-2,TGTGCCAGCAGCTTAGGAGCCGGCTCGGGCTACACCTTC,CASSLGAGSGYTF
.,TRBV11-3,TRBD2,TRBJ2-7,TGTGCCAGCAGCCAGCGGGGCGGGAGGTTTGTCGAGCAGTACTTC,CASSQRGGRFVEQYF
many,TRBV19,.,TRBJ2-7,TGTGCCAGTAGTATCCCAGGCTCCTACGAGCAGTACTTC,CASSIPGSYEQYF
.,TRBV9,.,TRBJ2-5,TGTGCCAGCAGCGCTGGGAGGAGAGAGACCCAGTACTTC,CASSAGRRETQYF
.,TRBV11-2,.,TRBJ2-1,TGTGCCAGCAGCTTAGATGGGGGACCCTACAATGAGCAGTTCTTC,CASSLDGGPYNEQFF
.,TRBV18,.,TRBJ2-5,TGTGCCAGCTCCGGGCCCCAAGAGACCCAGTACTTC,CASSGPQETQYF
few,TRBV30,.,TRBJ1-1,TGTGCCTGGAGTGAGGGCAGCTTGGAGACTGAAGCTTTCTTT,CAWSEGSLETEAFF
.,TRBV18,.,TRBJ2-5,TGTGCCAGCTCACCCACCGGGACCCAGTACTTC,CASSPTGTQYF
few,TRBV7-2,.,TRBJ2-5,TGTGCCAGCAGCTTAGGGACACGGAATCAAGAGACCCAGTACTTC,CASSLGTRNQETQYF
.,TRBV20-1,.,TRBJ2-1,TGCAGTGTGTACAGCCGCCAAGAGCAGTTCTTC,CSVYSRQEQFF
.,TRBV7-8,TRBD1,TRBJ1-6,TGTGCCAGCAGCTTAGCGCTGGGGGACAGTAATTCACCCCTCCACTTT,CASSLALGDSNSPLHF
.,TRBV29-1,TRBD1,TRBJ1-5,TGCAGCGTTGGTGGGACAGATCCTAATCAGCCCCAGCATTTT,CSVGGTDPNQPQHF
.,TRBV18,.,TRBJ2-1,TGTGCCAGCTCACCGGGCAATGAGCAGTTCTTC,CASSPGNEQFF
.,TRBV9,TRBD1,TRBJ1-3,TGTGCCAGCAGCGATCTCAGGGGGCATGGAAACACCATATATTTT,CASSDLRGHGNTIYF
.,TRBV7-2,.,TRBJ2-7,TGTGCCAGCAGCTTCTCCGGGGATAGCGAGCAGTACTTC,CASSFSGDSEQYF
few,TRBV11-2,TRBD2,TRBJ2-3,TGTGCCAGCAGCTTAGATGTTCGGCGGGGAGGGGCAGATACGCAGTATTTT,CASSLDVRRGGADTQYF
once,TRBV10-3,.,TRBJ2-7,TGTGCCATCAGTGAGTCGTTCAGCTACGAGCAGTACTTC,CAISESFSYEQYF
.,TRBV30,.,TRBJ1-6,TGTGCCTGGAGTGCAGCGGGCTCCTATAATTCACCCCTCCACTTT,CAWSAAGSYNSPLHF
.,TRBV19,.,TRBJ1-1,TGTGCCAGTAGTATACGGACGGAGAACACTGAAGCTTTCTTT,CASSIRTENTEAFF
.,TRBV5-5,TRBD1,TRBJ2-7,TGTGCCAGCAGCTTGGCGGGACAGGGGGCGTCGTACGAGCAGTACTTC,CASSLAGQGASYEQYF
.,TRBV5-1,.,TRBJ2-7,TGCGCCAGCAGCTTGGGCCCCAGGGTCTACGAGCAGTACTTC,CASSLGPRVYEQYF
.,TRBV2,.,TRBJ2-7,TGTGCCAGCGCGGTTGGGGGCCCGGGGGAGCAGTACTTC,CASAVGGPGEQYF
.,TRBV9,TRBD2,TRBJ2-3,TGTGCCAGCAGTCTGACTAGCGGGACGGTAGATACGCAGTATTTT,CASSLTSGTVDTQYF
.,TRBV11-3,TRBD2,TRBJ2-5,TGTGCCAGCAGCACGCCGGGAGGGACCCAGTACTTC,CASSTPGGTQYF
.,TRBV5-5,TRBD2,TRBJ2-2,TGTGCCAGCAGCTTCGGACTAGCCGAAGCGAACACCGGGGAGCTGTTTTTT,CASSFGLAEANTGELFF
.,TRBV30,TRBD2,TRBJ2-7,TGTGCCTGGACTCTTCGGGGGGGAGGTTCGACAGAGCAGTACTTC,CAWTLRGGGSTEQYF
.,TRBV19,TRBD1,TRBJ1-4,TGTGCCAGTAGTACGGGACAGGCAACTAATGAAAAACTGTTTTTT,CASSTGQATNEKLFF
.,TRBV28,.,TRBJ2-3,TGTGCCATGAGCGCCCCGGGCACAGATACGCAGTATTTT,CAMSAPGTDTQYF
once,TRBV29-1,TRBD1,TRBJ1-1,TGCAGCGTTAAGACAGGGGGAAACACTGAAGCTTTCTTT,CSVKTGGNTEAFF
.,TRBV30,TRBD2,TRBJ2-1,TGTGCCTGGAGTTTCTCCCCAAGAGCGGGGGCCAACAATGAGCAGTTCTTC,CAWSFSPRAGANNEQFF
.,TRBV7-2,TRBD2,TRBJ2-4,TGTGCCAGCATCGAGCGGGGCCTGGGCAAAAACATTCAGTACTTC,CASIERGLGKNIQYF
once,TRBV10-3,.,TRBJ1-1,TGTGCCACTTCGCCGGGACCGAAGAACACTGAAGCTTTCTTT,CATSPGPKNTEAFF
.,TRBV30,.,TRBJ2-7,TGTGCCTGGGCTCCTTTCGCCACGAGCTCCTACGAGCAGTACTTC,CAWAPFATSSYEQYF
.,TRBV7-8,.,TRBJ2-7,TGTGCCAGCAGCTTGTTCCGGGATCTAAAGAAGGAGCAGTACTTC,CASSLFRDLKKEQYF
.,TRBV6-1,.,TRBJ1-6,TGTGCCAGCAGTGAAGGACTGTATAATTCACCCCTCCACTTT,CASSEGLYNSPLHF
.,TRBV5-6,.,TRBJ2-2,TGTGCCAGCAGCTTGGGTGGGGCCCCGGTGACCGGGGAGCTGTTTTTT,CASSLGGAPVTGELFF
.,TRBV5-1,.,TRBJ2-5,TGCGCCAGCAGCCCCCTGGGGGCGGAGACCCAGTACTTC,CASSPLGAETQYF
.,TRBV21-1,.,TRBJ1-4,TGTGCCAGCAGCTCGCGCCGCAACGCCTTCGAGTTCGAAGGGAGGTATGAAAAACTGTTTTTT,CASSSRRNAFEFEGRYEKLFF
.,TRBV7-2,.,TRBJ2-7,TGTGCCAGCAGCTCCTTCGACGGGCTTGGGGAGCAGTACTTC,CASSSFDGLGEQYF
few,TRBV10-1,.,TRBJ1-6,TGCGCCAGCAGCAGGACCGGGAATTCACCCCTCCACTTT,CASSRTGNSPLHF
.,TRBV6-6,.,TRBJ1-2,TGTGCCAGCAGGCCGGGTTCTAACTATGGCTACACCTTC,CASRPGSNYGYTF
.,TRBV5-6,.,TRBJ1-3,TGTGCCAGCAGCCGGTCGGTAGGGGTGAATATCGGAAACACCATATATTTT,CASSRSVGVNIGNTIYF
once,TRBV7-2,TRBD2,TRBJ2-7,TGTGCCAGCAGCTTAGATGTGACTAGCTGGAACGAGCAGTACTTC,CASSLDVTSWNEQYF
.,TRBV28,TRBD1,TRBJ2-5,TGTGCCAGCAGTAAACAGGGGGGTGGAGGAGAGACCCAGTACTTC,CASSKQGGGGETQYF
.,TRBV7-9,.,TRBJ1-2,TGTGCCAGCAGCCGTCTTTCTGGCTACACCTTC,CASSRLSGYTF
.,TRBV4-3,TRBD2,TRBJ2-1,TGCGCCAGCAGCCAAGACAGCCTGGTCCTTCCCGGGCGGGAGTCCTACAATGAGCAGTTCTTC,CASSQDSLVLPGRESYNEQFF
.,TRBV5-4,TRBD2,TRBJ2-1,TGTGCCAGCAGCTCCCGACTAGCGCGGAGCTCCTACAATGAGCAGTTCTTC,CASSSRLARSSYNEQFF
.,TRBV15,.,TRBJ1-5,TGTGCCACCAGCAGGGGGGACTCCAGGGGTAATCAGCCCCAGCATTTT,CATSRGDSRGNQPQHF
few,TRBV10-3,TRBD1,TRBJ1-2,TGTGCCATCAGTGGACAGGGCGGGGGCTACACCTTC,CAISGQGGGYTF
.,TRBV4-3,TRBD2,TRBJ2-1,TGCGCCAGCAGCCAACGCGCGGGGGGACTAGCGGGAGCCGGAGGGGAGGGTGAGCAGTTCTTC,CASSQRAGGLAGAGGEGEQFF
few,TRBV6-1,.,TRBJ1-5,TGTGCCAGCAGCCAAGACACGGGTATCCCCCAGCATTTT,CASSQDTGIPQHF
few,TRBV5-1,TRBD1,TRBJ1-5,TGCGCCAGCGCGCAGGGGGGACCTAATCAGCCCCAGCATTTT,CASAQGGPNQPQHF
.,TRBV7-6,TRBD2,TRBJ2-5,TGTGCCAGCAGCACATGGGGGAGACTAGCGGGAGGCCGGGGGGAGACCCAGTACTTC,CASSTWGRLAGGRGETQYF
.,TRBV5-1,.,TRBJ2-7,TGCGCCAGCAGCTTTCCAGGATACGAGCAGTACTTC,CASSFPGYEQYF